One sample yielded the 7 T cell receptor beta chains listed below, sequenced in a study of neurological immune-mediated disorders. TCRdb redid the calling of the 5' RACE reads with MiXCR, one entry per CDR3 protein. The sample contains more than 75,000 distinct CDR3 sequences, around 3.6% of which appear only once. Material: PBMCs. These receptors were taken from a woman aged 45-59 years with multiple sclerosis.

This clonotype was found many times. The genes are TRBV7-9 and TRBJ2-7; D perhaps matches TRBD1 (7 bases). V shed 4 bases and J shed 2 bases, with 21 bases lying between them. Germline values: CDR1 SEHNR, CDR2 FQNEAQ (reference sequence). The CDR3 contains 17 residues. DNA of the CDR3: TGTGCCAGCAGCTCCAGAAGTGGTGGCAGGGGGGCCTACGAGCAGTACTTC. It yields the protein CASSSRSGGRGAYEQYF.

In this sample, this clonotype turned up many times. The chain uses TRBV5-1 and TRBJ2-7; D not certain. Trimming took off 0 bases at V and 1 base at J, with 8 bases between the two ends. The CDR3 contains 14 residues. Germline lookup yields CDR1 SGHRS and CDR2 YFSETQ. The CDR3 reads CASSLEVSSYEQYF. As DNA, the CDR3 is TGCGCCAGCAGCTTGGAAGTTAGTTCCTACGAGCAGTACTTC.

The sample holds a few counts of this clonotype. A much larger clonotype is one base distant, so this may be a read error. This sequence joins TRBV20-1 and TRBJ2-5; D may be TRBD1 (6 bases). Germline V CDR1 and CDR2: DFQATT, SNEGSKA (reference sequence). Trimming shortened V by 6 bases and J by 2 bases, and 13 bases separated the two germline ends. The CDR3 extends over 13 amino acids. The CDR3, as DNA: TGCAGTGCAACATCAGGGGAACAAGAGACCCAGTACTTC. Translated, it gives CSATSGEQETQYF.

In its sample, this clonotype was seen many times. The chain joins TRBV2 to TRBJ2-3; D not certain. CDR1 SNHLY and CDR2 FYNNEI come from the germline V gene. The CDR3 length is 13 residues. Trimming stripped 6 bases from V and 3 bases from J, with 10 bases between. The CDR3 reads CASRKGATDTQYF. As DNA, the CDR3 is TGTGCCAGCAGGAAGGGTGCGACAGATACGCAGTATTTT. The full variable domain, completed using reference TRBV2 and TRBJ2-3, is EPEVTQTPSHQVTQMGQEVILRCVPISNHLYFYWYRQILGQKVEFLVSFYNNEISEKSEIFDDQFSVERPDGSNFTLKIRSTKLEDSAMYFCASRKGATDTQYFGPGTRLTVL.

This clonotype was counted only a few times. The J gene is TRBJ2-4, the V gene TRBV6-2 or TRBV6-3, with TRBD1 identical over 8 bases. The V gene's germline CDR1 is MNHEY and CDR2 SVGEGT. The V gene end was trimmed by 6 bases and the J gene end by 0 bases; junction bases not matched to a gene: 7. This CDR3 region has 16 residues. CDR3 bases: TGTGCCAGCAGACCGGACAGGGCAATAGCCAAAAACATTCAGTACTTC. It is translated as CASRPDRAIAKNIQYF.

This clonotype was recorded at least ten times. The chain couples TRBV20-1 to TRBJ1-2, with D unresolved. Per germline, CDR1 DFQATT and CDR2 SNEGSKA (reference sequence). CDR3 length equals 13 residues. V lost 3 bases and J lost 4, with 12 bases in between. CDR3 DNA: TGCAGTGCTAGTCAGAGTCACATCTATGGCTACACCTTC. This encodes CSASQSHIYGYTF.

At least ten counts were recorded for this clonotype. CDR3 in amino acids: CASSSGTGGDTQYF. The CDR3 region has the DNA TGCGCCAGCAGCTCCGGGACAGGGGGAGATACGCAGTATTTT. The chain combines TRBV5-1 with TRBJ2-3, with 11 bases that match TRBD1. The V gene end was trimmed by 3 bases and the J gene end by 5 bases; junction bases not matched to a gene: 2. The CDR3 loop spans 14 amino acids. Germline assignment: CDR1 SGHRS and CDR2 YFSETQ.